The T cell receptor (beta chain) described here comes from a study of blood T cell repertoires in COVID-19. Study at large: Samples of COVID-19 (acute and convalescent) were obtained from the United States, Italy and Spain. T cells, B-cell-depleted T cells, or PBMCs provided the cDNA or gDNA that served as material.

Authors' processing steps: Researchers report that nucleated cell counts were estimated from reference gene primer amplification. Here immunoSEQ multiplex PCR was the method, and the copy in TCRdb shows in-frame clones only, minus some. The V and J calls and clone size come from that table; D and trimming were worked out from the DNA. The table lists fewer than 700,000 clones, 85% to 90% of them singletons, with 7.8% in the top ten. The germline gives CDR1 LGHNT, CDR2 FRNRAP. The CDR3 is 13 residues long. The V and J ends lost 1 base and 3 bases respectively, with 3 bases between them. This clone was counted between two and nine times.

V and J are TRBV12-5 and TRBJ2-2, with D unresolved. The source of this sequence is a woman aged 45-59 years with COVID-19, enrolled during active disease. Sequencing input: peripheral blood. The chain's CDR3 is CASGLGHTGELFF. The DNA of the CDR3 is TGTGCTAGTGGTTTGGGGCACACCGGGGAGCTGTTTTTT.